A single T cell receptor (beta chain) is shown here with its context. The table came from immunoSEQ multiplex PCR; TCRdb's copy has only in-frame clones and leaves some out. The data hold roughly 250,000 clones, with roughly 85% observed a single time. The source of the sample is a study of blood T cell repertoires in COVID-19. In the study overall: Sample material is recorded as cDNA or gDNA derived from T cells, B-cell-depleted T cells, or PBMCs.

The junction had 7 bases not matched to a gene; V was cut back by 2 bases and J by 4 bases. The CDR3 is 15 amino acids. CDR1 is ENHRY and CDR2 is SYGVKD in the germline V gene. Participant reports of clinical history set cohort assignment. The V and J genes are TRBV10-3 and TRBJ1-2; 7 bases fit TRBD1. Sequencing was performed on PBMCs or T cells enriched from blood (not recorded which). The sequence came from a woman aged 30 to 39 who had recovered from COVID-19. In DNA, the CDR3 is TGTGCCATCAGTGAGGCCACGACAGGGCCCTATGGCTACACCTTC. It specifies CAISEATTGPYGYTF.